This TCR beta chain was sequenced for a study of T cell responses to AZD1222 COVID-19 vaccine. General study points: White British people made up most donors, females outnumbered males, and clonal diversity was possibly underestimated. Scientists sampled the repertoires only once the peak T cell response had passed. Recipients of two AZD1222 doses showed rising Spike-specific TCR breadth and depth. Only six or seven AZD1222 recipients tested seropositive at baseline.

This CDR3 is built from 15 residues. Germline loops: CDR1 LGHNT, CDR2 FRNRAP. After removal of 5 bases from V and 3 bases from J, the junction contained 9 bases not matched to a gene. For this clone: Its cognate antigen is unknown.

Sequencing was performed with immunoSEQ multiplex PCR; in TCRdb, only in-frame clones are kept and a portion is missing. The sample carries roughly 110,000 clones, 87% recorded once. The source is an adult in good health. The sample was peripheral blood, taken on day 0 of AZD1222 vaccination. The V gene is TRBV12-5, the J gene TRBJ1-1; 7 bases map to TRBD1. This CDR3 reads CASGLATGWYTEAFF. The DNA for the CDR3 is TGTGCTAGTGGTCTAGCGACAGGGTGGTACACTGAAGCTTTCTTT.